These 18 T cell receptor beta chains were all obtained from the same sample, sequenced in a study of blood T cell repertoires in COVID-19. Here immunoSEQ multiplex PCR was the method, and the copy in TCRdb shows in-frame clones only, minus some. Counted here are 45,000 or so clones, 70% to 85% occurring once; the ten biggest clones make up more than 13%. The sequenced material came from peripheral blood. These TCRs come from a human donor in a cohort sampled during active COVID-19.

V usage is TRBV13 and J usage is TRBJ2-1; 7 positions match TRBD2. The length of the CDR3 is 14 residues. CDR1 is PRHDT, CDR2 FYEKMQ, per germline (reference sequence). Losses at the gene ends were 0 bases for V and 4 bases for J; bases not matched to a gene: 0. The DNA for the CDR3 is TGTGCCAGCAGCTTAGGGCGGGGGTACAATGAGCAGTTCTTC. Protein sequence: CASSLGRGYNEQFF. The variable domain in full, completed from reference TRBV13 and TRBJ2-1, reads AAGVIQSPRHLIKEKRETATLKCYPIPRHDTVYWYQQGPGQDPQFLISFYEKMQSDKGSIPDRFSAQQFSDYHSELNMSSLELGDSALYFCASSLGRGYNEQFFGPGTRLTVL.

The chain is built from TRBV28 and TRBJ2-1; 10 nucleotides align to TRBD2. Trimming at V came to 8 bases and at J to 4 bases, leaving 20 bases not matched to a gene. Per the germline V gene, CDR1 is MDHEN and CDR2 is SYDVKM. This CDR3 has 19 residues. CDR3 sequence (DNA): TGTGCCAGCGGATCCGCGGGACTAGCGAGGGGACCCTTGTACAATGAGCAGTTCTTC. Translated, it gives CASGSAGLARGPLYNEQFF.

This chain connects TRBV29-1 to TRBJ1-2; TRBD1 might be the D (5 bases). This CDR3 comprises 13 residues. Germline V gives CDR1 SQVTM, CDR2 ANQGSEA. The V and J ends lost 3 bases and 8 bases respectively, with 16 bases between them. As DNA, the CDR3 is TGCAGCGTTGATCCAGGGTTGAGCGAGGGCTACACCTTC. Translating it yields CSVDPGLSEGYTF.

The chain links TRBV28 to TRBJ2-7; 7 bases map to TRBD1. Germline V gene data show CDR1 as MDHEN and CDR2 as SYDVKM. Trimming removed 6 bases from V and 0 bases from J; junction bases left unmatched: 20. CDR3 length: 19 amino acids. The chain's CDR3 is CASSFFSLTGSLDSYEQYF. The CDR3 nucleotides are TGTGCCAGCAGCTTTTTCTCATTGACAGGGTCGTTAGACTCCTACGAGCAGTACTTC. Supplemented by reference TRBV28 and TRBJ2-7, the full variable domain reads DVKVTQSSRYLVKRTGEKVFLECVQDMDHENMFWYRQDPGLGLRLIYFSYDVKMKEKGDIPEGYSVSREKKERFSLILESASTNQTSMYLCASSFFSLTGSLDSYEQYFGPGTRLTVT.

The rearrangement joins TRBV24-1 to TRBJ1-5; 8 bases fit TRBD1. Germline CDR1 and CDR2: KGHDR and SFDVKD. V was pared by 8 bases and J by 6 bases, with 5 bases of the junction left unmatched. CDR3 length: 13 amino acids. The CDR3 loop reads CATMSGGGQPQHF. CDR3 coding DNA: TGTGCCACCATGTCAGGGGGCGGTCAGCCCCAGCATTTT.

The chain employs TRBV12-3 or TRBV12-4 and TRBJ2-7; 7 bases are shared with TRBD1. This CDR3 region has 12 residues. V lost 6 bases to trimming and J lost 6 bases; unmatched junction nucleotides: 5. The DNA of the CDR3 is TGTGCCAGCAGCCGACACAGGGGCGAGCAGTACTTC. This gives the protein CASSRHRGEQYF.

This sequence joins TRBV3-1 (or the pseudogene TRBV3-2) and TRBJ1-1; D is perhaps TRBD1 (6 bases). The V gene's germline CDR1 is LGHDT and CDR2 YNNKEL (reference sequence). The CDR3 is made up of 16 amino acids. Trimming pared 1 base from V and 5 bases from J, leaving 17 bases between. CDR3 region: CASSQVRWGPRTEAFF. As DNA, the CDR3 is TGTGCCAGCAGCCAAGTTAGGTGGGGGCCGCGGACTGAAGCTTTCTTT.

The gene calls are TRBV10-3 and TRBJ2-2; 7 bases are a match to TRBD2. The ends lost 4 bases at V and 2 bases at J; junction bases unmatched: 7. This CDR3 has 16 amino acids. CDR1 and CDR2 (germline): ENHRY, SYGVKD. The DNA of the CDR3 is TGTGCCATCAGTGGCGGGGGAGCGGGAAACACCGGGGAGCTGTTTTTT. Translated: CAISGGGAGNTGELFF.

The chain recombines TRBV7-9 with TRBJ2-5; 7 bases align to TRBD2. Germline V gene lookup returns CDR1 SEHNR and CDR2 FQNEAQ (reference sequence). The CDR3 runs 14 residues. The junction had 6 bases not matched to a gene; V was cut back by 5 bases and J by 3 bases. DNA of the CDR3: TGTGCCAGCAGCCCCCGGCTAGCGGAAGAGACCCAGTACTTC. Amino acids: CASSPRLAEETQYF.

This sequence joins TRBV19 and TRBJ2-7; 8 positions match TRBD1. Germline V lookup: CDR1 LNHDA, CDR2 SQIVND (reference sequence). The CDR3 covers 13 residues. Trimming at V came to 7 bases and at J to 2 bases, leaving 4 bases not matched to a gene. The CDR3 loop is CASTDRATYEQYF. CDR3 nucleotides: TGTGCCAGTACGGACAGGGCGACCTACGAGCAGTACTTC.

V gene TRBV4-1 combines with J gene TRBJ2-1; 8 bases map to TRBD2. The germline gives CDR1 MGHRA, CDR2 YSYEKL. CDR3 length equals 17 residues. V lost 0 bases, J lost 6 bases, and 10 bases stayed unmatched. The CDR3 protein is CASSQDSGGGLSNEQFF. For the CDR3, the DNA is TGCGCCAGCAGCCAAGATTCCGGGGGGGGGCTCTCCAATGAGCAGTTCTTC.

This clone was picked up one time. The gene calls are TRBV28 and TRBJ1-2; a possible D gene is TRBD1 (5 bases). Per the germline V gene, CDR1 is MDHEN and CDR2 is SYDVKM. V gave up 6 bases and J gave up 7 bases, with 21 bases separating them. The CDR3 is 15 residues long. CDR3: CASSPESGGAFGYTF. Written as DNA, the CDR3 is TGTGCCAGCAGCCCCGAATCGGGAGGGGCTTTTGGCTACACCTTC.

J is TRBJ2-7 and V is TRBV19, with 8 bases aligning to TRBD1. Germline V gives CDR1 LNHDA, CDR2 SQIVND (reference sequence). This CDR3 is 14 amino acids long. V dropped 4 bases and J dropped 4; count of bases not matched to a gene: 6. The CDR3 sequence: CASSTGQGKYEQYF. The CDR3 nucleotides read TGTGCCAGTAGTACTGGACAGGGAAAGTACGAGCAGTACTTC.

The V call is TRBV5-1, the J call TRBJ2-3, with 7 positions matching TRBD1. The CDR3 length is 12 residues. Trimming removed 5 bases from V and 8 bases from J; junction bases left unmatched: 5. Germline-derived CDR1 and CDR2 are SGHRS and YFSETQ. The CDR3 region has the DNA TGCGCCAGCAGTCGACAGGGCACTACGCAGTATTTT. The encoded protein is CASSRQGTTQYF.

The J gene is TRBJ2-6, the V gene TRBV27; no reliable D call. CDR3 size: 13 residues. V was clipped by 6 bases and J by 4 bases, with 7 bases between them. Germline assignment: CDR1 MNHEY and CDR2 SMNVEV (reference sequence). The CDR3 loop reads CASREYGANVLTF. The CDR3 DNA is TGTGCCAGCAGGGAGTACGGGGCCAACGTCCTGACTTTC.

The V gene is TRBV19, the J gene TRBJ1-4, with D unclear. This CDR3 comprises 11 residues. V lost 7 bases, J lost 8 bases, and 8 bases lay in between. Looked up from germline, CDR1 is LNHDA and CDR2 is SQIVND (reference sequence). For the CDR3, the DNA is TGTGCCAGTACTAGTGGCGAAAAACTGTTTTTT. It translates to CASTSGEKLFF.

The chain links TRBV28 to TRBJ2-7, with a possible D match to TRBD2 (6 bases). Trimming took off 1 base at V and 3 bases at J, with 13 bases between the two ends. This CDR3 contains 15 residues. CDR1 is MDHEN, CDR2 SYDVKM, per germline. CDR3 residues: CASSLYRTGLYEQYF. The CDR3 DNA reads TGTGCCAGCAGTTTATATCGCACGGGACTCTACGAGCAGTACTTC.

The V gene is TRBV7-2, the J gene TRBJ2-3; the match to TRBD2 covers 11 bases. The V gene end was trimmed by 5 bases and the J gene end by 6 bases; junction bases not matched to a gene: 16. CDR3 length equals 18 residues. Germline V CDR1 and CDR2: SGHTA, FQGNSA. CDR3 DNA sequence: TGTGCCAGCAGCCCGGCACTAGCGGGGGCGAGTGGGTCGGATACGCAGTATTTT. Translated: CASSPALAGASGSDTQYF.